One T cell receptor beta chain is described in this entry. Antigen unknown. The data belong to a study of T cell clones after liver transplantation. Generated by immunoSEQ multiplex PCR, the TCRdb table keeps only in-frame clones and is missing some. Of approximately 70,000 clones in the sample, 84% were seen once. The V and J ends lost 0 bases and 8 bases respectively, with 5 bases between them. This CDR3 has 11 residues. CDR1 SGHKS and CDR2 YYEKEE come from the germline V gene (reference sequence). General study findings and limits: The donor-reactive repertoire was only partly measurable in two subjects, lacking donor cells.

Sample: CD4+ T cells from blood, taken 48 months after liver transplant. This sequence was found in a human patient who received a liver transplant. Some T cells may be the graft donor's. The genes are TRBV5-5 and TRBJ1-1; D unresolved. The chain's CDR3 is CASSLANEAFF. CDR3 nucleotides: TGTGCCAGCAGCTTGGCCAACGAAGCTTTCTTT. The whole variable domain, remainder taken from reference TRBV5-5 and TRBJ1-1, is DAGVTQSPTHLIKTRGQQVTLRCSPISGHKSVSWYQQVLGQGPQFIFQYYEKEERGRGNFPDRFSARQFPNYSSELNVNALLLGDSALYLCASSLANEAFFGQGTRLTVV.